The 16 T cell receptor beta chains below were found in one sample sequenced in a study of monozygotic twins with inflammatory bowel disease. TCRdb re-analyzed the 5' RACE reads; it lists each CDR3 protein once, without DNA. In total, the table holds around 230,000 distinct CDR3 sequences. The sequencing sample was made of blood. The origin of the receptors is a human donor with ulcerative colitis or Crohn's disease, or a healthy co-twin of an affected twin (not recorded which).

This chain links TRBV6-5 with TRBJ2-5; TCRdb selects TRBD2, and the lack of DNA leaves this call unchecked. This CDR3 region has 13 residues. The germline CDR1 and CDR2 sequences are MNHEY and SVGAGI. This CDR3 is CASSYGLAETQYF.

The J gene is TRBJ1-2, the V gene TRBV12-3 or TRBV12-4; TCRdb names TRBD1, which stays unverified in the absence of DNA. This CDR3 region has 14 residues. CDR3 sequence reads: CASSFWDRVNGYTF.

This sequence joins TRBV20-1 and TRBJ1-1. Germline V gene sequence: CDR1 DFQATT, CDR2 SNEGSKA (reference sequence). The CDR3 consists of 14 residues. CDR3 sequence: CSAREEGRNTEAFF.

The chain has TRBV7-2 and TRBJ1-1; the TRBD1 assignment by TCRdb is unverifiable without DNA. The CDR3 runs to 13 residues. Germline V CDR1 and CDR2: SGHTA, FQGNSA. The CDR3 here is CASSGGRNTEAFF.

The V call is TRBV11-2, the J call TRBJ1-2. The CDR3 covers 18 residues. CDR1 and CDR2 (germline): SGHAT, FQNNGV. The CDR3 spells CASSLRVSKGKANYGYTF.

The chain joins TRBV6-5 to TRBJ1-6; the TCRdb call, TRBD1, lacks DNA for checking. There are 16 residues in the CDR3. Germline CDR1 and CDR2: MNHEY and SVGAGI. The CDR3 sequence is CASSYHRQGQNSPLHF.

The chain links TRBV7-2 to TRBJ2-3; TCRdb calls TRBD2, which cannot be checked without DNA. The germline gives CDR1 SGHTA, CDR2 FQGNSA. CDR3 size: 17 residues. The CDR3 region is CASSVVGTSGVLDTQYF.

The V gene is TRBV10-3, the J gene TRBJ1-5; TCRdb calls TRBD1, which cannot be checked without DNA. Germline V lookup: CDR1 ENHRY, CDR2 SYGVKD. The CDR3 sequence is 12 residues long. The CDR3 region is CATGHSNQPQHF.

This chain uses TRBV11-2 with TRBJ2-5. The CDR3 length is 15 residues. Germline V gives CDR1 SGHAT, CDR2 FQNNGV. CDR3 residues: CASSPSEALGETQYF.

The V and J genes are TRBV7-9 and TRBJ2-2; TCRdb outputs TRBD1, but without DNA this stays unchecked. Germline V gives CDR1 SEHNR, CDR2 FQNEAQ (reference sequence). CDR3 length: 15 amino acids. The CDR3 region is CASSRGQANTGELFF.

V and J are TRBV12-3 or TRBV12-4 and TRBJ1-5; TCRdb's assignment of TRBD1 cannot be checked, as there is no DNA. This CDR3 comprises 17 residues. The CDR3 reads CASSSSSGQGMRQPQHF.

The rearrangement uses TRBV10-3 and TRBJ1-5. The CDR3 totals 12 residues. Per the germline V gene, CDR1 is ENHRY and CDR2 is SYGVKD. The CDR3: CAISEGNQPQHF.

The chain couples TRBV7-8 to TRBJ2-1; TCRdb designates TRBD1, a call that cannot be tested without DNA. The CDR3 length is 11 residues. Germline CDR1 is SGHVS and CDR2 is FQNEAQ. Here the CDR3 reads CADGAFDEQFF.

V is TRBV5-1 and J is TRBJ2-7. This CDR3 region has 15 residues. Germline V CDR1 and CDR2: SGHRS, YFSETQ. This CDR3 is CASSSDAASSYEQYF.

The chain carries TRBV5-1 and TRBJ1-1; without DNA, the TCRdb call of TRBD1 cannot be checked. CDR3 size: 15 residues. Germline CDR1 is SGHRS and CDR2 is YFSETQ. CDR3 sequence reads: CASSIQGGVGTEAFF.

The chain has TRBV11-2 and TRBJ1-2. The CDR3 is 14 residues long. Germline assignment: CDR1 SGHAT and CDR2 FQNNGV. This CDR3 reads CASSLERQSDGYTF.